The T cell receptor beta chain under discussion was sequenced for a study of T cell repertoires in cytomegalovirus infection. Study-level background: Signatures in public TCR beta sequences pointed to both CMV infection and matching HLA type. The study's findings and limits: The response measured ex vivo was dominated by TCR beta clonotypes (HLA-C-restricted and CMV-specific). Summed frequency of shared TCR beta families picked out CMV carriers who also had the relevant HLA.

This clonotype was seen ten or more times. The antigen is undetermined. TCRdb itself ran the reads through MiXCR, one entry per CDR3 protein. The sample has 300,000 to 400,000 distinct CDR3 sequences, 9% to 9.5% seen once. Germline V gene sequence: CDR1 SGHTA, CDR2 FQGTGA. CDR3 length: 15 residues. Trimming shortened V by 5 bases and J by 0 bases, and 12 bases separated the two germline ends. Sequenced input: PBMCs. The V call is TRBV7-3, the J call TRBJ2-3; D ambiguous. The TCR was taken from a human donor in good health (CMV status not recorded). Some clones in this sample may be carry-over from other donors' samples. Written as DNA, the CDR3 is TGTGCCAGCAGCCCATCTCTTACTAGCACAGATACGCAGTATTTT. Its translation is CASSPSLTSTDTQYF.